The 12 T cell receptor beta chains below come from one sample, sequenced in a study of T cells in Graves' hyperthyroidism and ophthalmopathy. Amplification targeted TCR beta CDR3 regions from RNA transcripts. Carried out on the TCR CDR3, a first-round RT-PCR used the HTBI primer set. TCRdb re-called the multiplex PCR reads through MiXCR, storing one row per CDR3 protein. The sample holds hundreds of thousands of distinct CDR3 sequences, roughly 14% seen once. The specimen sequenced was blood. Source of these receptors: a man younger than 30 with Graves' ophthalmopathy.

This clonotype has ten or more counts. V is TRBV18 and J is TRBJ1-4, with 7 bases that match TRBD1. The CDR3 is 14 amino acids. V shed 3 bases and J 3 bases; nucleotides not matched to a gene: 1. Germline assignment: CDR1 KGHSH and CDR2 LQKENI. CDR3 coding DNA: TGTGCCAGCTCACCGGGACAGTCTAATGAAAAACTGTTTTTT. This sequence encodes CASSPGQSNEKLFF.

This clonotype was counted between two and nine times. The rearrangement uses TRBV27 and TRBJ2-1; D gene ambiguous. Germline CDR1 MNHEY, CDR2 SMNVEV (reference sequence). V lost 6 bases to trimming and J lost 3 bases, with 9 bases between them. The length of the CDR3 is 13 residues. The CDR3 protein is CASRTADYNEQFF. The CDR3 nucleotides are TGTGCCAGCAGGACTGCGGACTACAATGAGCAGTTCTTC.

The chain couples TRBV7-2 to TRBJ2-6, with 7 bases matching TRBD2. The CDR3 is 18 residues long. CDR1 is SGHTA, CDR2 FQGNSA, per germline. V was pared by 5 bases and J by 4 bases, with 14 bases of the junction left unmatched. The CDR3 bases are TGTGCCAGCAGCCCCCCTCCGGGAGGTCTTTGGGGGGCCAACGTCCTGACTTTC. Its protein product is CASSPPPGGLWGANVLTF. Combining the CDR3 with reference TRBV7-2 and TRBJ2-6 gives the whole variable domain GAGVSQSPSNKVTEKGKDVELRCDPISGHTALYWYRQSLGQGLEFLIYFQGNSAPDKSGLPSDRFSAERTGGSVSTLTIQRTQQEDSAVYLCASSPPPGGLWGANVLTFGAGSRLTVL.

The chain couples TRBV5-1 to TRBJ2-1; D is undetermined. CDR3 length: 16 amino acids. V lost 0 bases and J 0 bases, leaving 10 bases between the germline ends. The V gene's germline CDR1 is SGHRS and CDR2 YFSETQ. The CDR3 nucleotides are TGCGCCAGCAGCTTGGGGGTCGGCAGCTCCTACAATGAGCAGTTCTTC. It codes for CASSLGVGSSYNEQFF.

About this clonotype itself: A much larger clone lies a single base off, so this may be a read error. The rearrangement joins TRBV27 to TRBJ2-2; a weak D match, TRBD2 (5 bases). Trimming pared 4 bases from V and 6 bases from J, leaving 12 bases between. This CDR3 comprises 14 residues. Germline-derived CDR1 and CDR2 are MNHEY and SMNVEV (reference sequence). The CDR3 here is CASSSALGPGELFF. DNA of the CDR3: TGTGCCAGCAGTTCCGCACTAGGCCCCGGGGAGCTGTTTTTT.

This clonotype has only one observation. Possible read error: a much larger clone is one base away. The chain employs TRBV4-1 and TRBJ2-7, with D possibly being TRBD2 (5 bases). Germline CDR1 reads MGHRA; CDR2 reads YSYEKL. This CDR3 contains 12 residues. Between the trimmed V and J ends, which lost 0 bases and 7 bases, there was a span of 7 bases. The CDR3 region is CASSQERDEQYF. In nucleotides, the CDR3 is TGCGCCAGCAGCCAAGAGAGGGATGAGCAGTACTTC.

The V call is TRBV7-2, the J call TRBJ2-7; the match to TRBD2 covers 10 bases. Germline trimming cut 2 bases from V and 6 bases from J; bases unmatched to any gene: 7. From germline, CDR1 is SGHTA and CDR2 FQGNSA. The CDR3 is 15 residues long. The CDR3 bases are TGTGCCAGCAGCTTACAGCTAGCGGGAGTTGGCGAGCAGTACTTC. It specifies CASSLQLAGVGEQYF.

This clonotype has just a few counts. V gene TRBV7-6 combines with J gene TRBJ2-7, with D perhaps assigned TRBD1 or TRBD2 (5 bases each). Germline lookup yields CDR1 SGHVS and CDR2 FNYEAQ. Trimming shortened V by 5 bases and J by 5 bases, and 16 bases separated the two germline ends. This CDR3 comprises 14 residues. The CDR3 coding sequence is TGTGCCAGCAGCCGGGGTGGGGGAATCCACGAGCAGTACTTC. Encoded protein: CASSRGGGIHEQYF.

This clonotype was seen at least ten times. This sequence joins TRBV5-1 and TRBJ1-1; D call uncertain. The CDR3 consists of 14 residues. CDR1 and CDR2 from the germline V gene are SGHRS and YFSETQ. The V gene lost 4 bases and the J gene lost 1 base, with 11 bases spanning the gap. The CDR3 sequence: CASSRGRENTEAFF. The DNA of the CDR3 is TGCGCCAGCAGCCGCGGACGGGAGAACACTGAAGCTTTCTTT.

This clonotype was picked up many times. The chain uses TRBV28 and TRBJ2-5, with D possibly TRBD2 on 7 matching bases. From germline, CDR1 is MDHEN and CDR2 SYDVKM. This CDR3 contains 15 residues. V was clipped by 3 bases and J by 1 base, with 12 bases between them. CDR3 DNA sequence: TGTGCCAGCAGTTTTGGCGGGGGCCCCCAAGAGACCCAGTACTTC. As protein: CASSFGGGPQETQYF.

This clonotype was picked up many times. The chain links TRBV2 to TRBJ2-7; D is perhaps TRBD1 or TRBD2 (5 bases each). CDR1 and CDR2 (germline): SNHLY, FYNNEI. The V and J ends lost 6 bases and 5 bases respectively, with 20 bases between them. The CDR3 is 15 residues long. CDR3 in DNA: TGTGCCAGCAGGGTAACGGGACGGAACCACCACGAGCAGTACTTC. Its translation: CASRVTGRNHHEQYF.

This clonotype was seen ten or more times. This chain links TRBV6-6 with TRBJ1-1; perhaps TRBD1 as D (6 bases). The CDR3 is 15 residues long. The germline V gene has CDR1 MNHNY and CDR2 SVGAGI (reference sequence). Between the trimmed V and J ends, which lost 0 bases and 1 base, there was a span of 9 bases. The DNA for the CDR3 is TGTGCCAGCAGTTACTCGATGGGGGCGAACACTGAAGCTTTCTTT. This gives the protein CASSYSMGANTEAFF.